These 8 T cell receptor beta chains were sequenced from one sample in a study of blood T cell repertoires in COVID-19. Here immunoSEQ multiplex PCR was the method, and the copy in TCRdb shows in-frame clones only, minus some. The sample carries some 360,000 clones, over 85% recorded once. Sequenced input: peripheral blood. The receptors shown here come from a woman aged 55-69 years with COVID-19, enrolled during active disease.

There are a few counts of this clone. The CDR3: CASMRADQVAKKLFF. CDR3 coding DNA: TGCGCCAGCATGCGAGCGGACCAAGTAGCCAAAAAACTGTTTTTT. The chain links TRBV4-1 to TRBJ1-4, with no clear D. V shed 7 bases and J shed 9 bases, with 21 bases lying between them. Germline V gene lookup returns CDR1 MGHRA and CDR2 YSYEKL. This CDR3 has 15 amino acids.

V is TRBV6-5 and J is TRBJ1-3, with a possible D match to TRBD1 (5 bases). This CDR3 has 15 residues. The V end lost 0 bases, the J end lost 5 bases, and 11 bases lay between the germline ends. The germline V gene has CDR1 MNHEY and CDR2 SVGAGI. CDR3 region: CASSYSAGVRNTIYF. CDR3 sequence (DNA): TGTGCCAGCAGTTACTCTGCGGGGGTGCGAAACACCATATATTTT.

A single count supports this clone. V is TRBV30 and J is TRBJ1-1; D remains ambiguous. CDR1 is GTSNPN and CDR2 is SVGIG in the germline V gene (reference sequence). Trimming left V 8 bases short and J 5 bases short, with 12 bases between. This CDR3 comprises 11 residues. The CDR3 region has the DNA TGTGCCAGATCTCGGAGAACTGAAGCTTTCTTT. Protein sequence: CARSRRTEAFF.

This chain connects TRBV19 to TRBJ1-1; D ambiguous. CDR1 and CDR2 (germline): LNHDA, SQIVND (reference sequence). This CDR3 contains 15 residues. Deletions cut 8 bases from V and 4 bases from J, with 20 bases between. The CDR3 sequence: CASGWQVGGSTEAFF. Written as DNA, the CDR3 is TGTGCCAGTGGTTGGCAGGTGGGAGGTAGCACTGAAGCTTTCTTT.

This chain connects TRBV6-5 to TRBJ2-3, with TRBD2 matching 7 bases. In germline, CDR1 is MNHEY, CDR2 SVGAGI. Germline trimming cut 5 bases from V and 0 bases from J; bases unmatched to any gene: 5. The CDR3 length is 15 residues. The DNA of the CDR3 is TGTGCCAGCAGTCCCCAGCGGGGAAGCACAGATACGCAGTATTTT. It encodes CASSPQRGSTDTQYF.

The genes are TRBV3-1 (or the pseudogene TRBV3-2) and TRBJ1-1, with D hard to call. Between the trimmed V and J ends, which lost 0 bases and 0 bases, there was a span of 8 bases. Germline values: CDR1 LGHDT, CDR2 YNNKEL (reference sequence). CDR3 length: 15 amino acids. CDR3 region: CASSQDILMNTEAFF. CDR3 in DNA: TGTGCCAGCAGCCAAGATATACTCATGAACACTGAAGCTTTCTTT.

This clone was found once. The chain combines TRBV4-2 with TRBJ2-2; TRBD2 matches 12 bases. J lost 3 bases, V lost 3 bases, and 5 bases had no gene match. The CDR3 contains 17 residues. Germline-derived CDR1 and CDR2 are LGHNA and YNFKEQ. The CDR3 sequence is CASSHPSGGADTGELFF. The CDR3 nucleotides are TGTGCCAGCAGCCACCCTAGCGGGGGGGCCGACACCGGGGAGCTGTTTTTT.

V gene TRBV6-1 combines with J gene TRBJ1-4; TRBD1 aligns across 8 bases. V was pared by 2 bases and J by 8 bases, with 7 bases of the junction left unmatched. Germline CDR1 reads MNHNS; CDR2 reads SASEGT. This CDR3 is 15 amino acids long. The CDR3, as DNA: TGTGCCAGCAGTGAACCCTACAGGGGGAGGGAAAAACTGTTTTTT. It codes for CASSEPYRGREKLFF.